Each of the 11 T cell receptor beta chains below was sequenced from the same sample in a study of CXCR3-negative and CXCR3-positive naive CD8 T cells. UMI-tagged TRB cDNA libraries were built via 5' RACE. TCRdb reprocessed the 5' RACE reads and reports one entry per CDR3 protein, with no DNA. The table counts 40,000 to 45,000 distinct CDR3 sequences; roughly 14% lies in the top ten. Sequencing was carried out using memory CD8+ T cells from blood. The receptors shown here come from a human donor in good health. Some clones in this sample may be carry-over from other donors' samples.

The V gene is TRBV20-1, the J gene TRBJ2-3; TCRdb's D call of TRBD2 is untestable without DNA. This CDR3 comprises 17 residues. In germline, CDR1 is DFQATT, CDR2 SNEGSKA (reference sequence). CDR3 in amino acids: CSAPALGGIRSTDTQYF.

The chain has TRBV28 and TRBJ2-1. Per the germline V gene, CDR1 is MDHEN and CDR2 is SYDVKM. The CDR3 runs to 19 residues. CDR3: CASRDGFYGDPLYWNEQFF.

The chain joins TRBV20-1 to TRBJ2-7; TCRdb's assignment of TRBD2 cannot be checked, as there is no DNA. Germline CDR1 is DFQATT and CDR2 is SNEGSKA (reference sequence). This CDR3 contains 13 residues. The CDR3 is CSARDDLAAEQYF.

This rearrangement joins TRBV29-1 to TRBJ2-7. The CDR3 runs 15 residues. Per the germline V gene, CDR1 is SQVTM and CDR2 is ANQGSEA. CDR3 protein: CSVEDGLASPYEQYF.

The V and J genes are TRBV20-1 and TRBJ2-5. The CDR3 spans 12 residues. The germline gives CDR1 DFQATT, CDR2 SNEGSKA (reference sequence). The CDR3: CSATRAQETQYF.

The rearrangement links TRBV6-4 to TRBJ2-3; with no DNA, the TCRdb D assignment of TRBD1 cannot be verified. The germline V gene has CDR1 MRHNA and CDR2 SNTAGT. The CDR3 loop spans 15 amino acids. This CDR3 is CASSPLGGGTDTQYF.

The chain joins TRBV20-1 to TRBJ2-7; TCRdb's D call of TRBD2 is untestable without DNA. Germline CDR1 is DFQATT and CDR2 is SNEGSKA (reference sequence). This CDR3 spans 15 amino acids. CDR3: CSAKLGLAGSYEQYF.

The chain joins TRBV28 to TRBJ2-6; the TRBD1 assignment by TCRdb is unverifiable without DNA. CDR3 length equals 19 residues. Germline V gene sequence: CDR1 MDHEN, CDR2 SYDVKM. Here the CDR3 reads CASSLQGAYGISGANVLTF.

The chain links TRBV3-1 to TRBJ1-1; the TRBD1 assignment by TCRdb is unverifiable without DNA. CDR1 and CDR2 (germline): LGHDT, YNNKEL (reference sequence). CDR3 size: 15 residues. This chain's CDR3 is CASSQWGNQDTEAFF.

The gene calls are TRBV28 and TRBJ2-7. CDR3 length: 11 residues. CDR1 and CDR2 (germline): MDHEN, SYDVKM. This CDR3 reads CASSTTYEQYF. Together with reference TRBV28 and TRBJ2-7, the CDR3 gives the full variable domain: DVKVTQSSRYLVKRTGEKVFLECVQDMDHENMFWYRQDPGLGLRLIYFSYDVKMKEKGDIPEGYSVSREKKERFSLILESASTNQTSMYLCASSTTYEQYFGPGTRLTVT.

This rearrangement joins TRBV11-3 to TRBJ2-3; TCRdb returns TRBD1, unconfirmable since there is no DNA. Germline V gives CDR1 SGHNT, CDR2 YENEEA. CDR3 size: 19 residues. CDR3 amino acids: CASSHRQGGNGRPSDTQYF.